This TCR beta chain was recovered during a study of cytomegalovirus exposure and HLA in healthy donors. Across the whole study: Unique TCR beta sequences numbering 120 million or so came from 150 million to 200 million T cells in an earlier analysis. A preliminary data release comprised around 85 million unique TCRs obtained from HLA-typed donors. Findings of the study overall: An analysis that was carried out later associated some 17,000 TCR beta sequences with HLA alleles at 0.05 false discovery rate. There were some V segments, including TRBV6-2 and TRBV6-3, excluded as indistinguishable.

The PCR used 60 Vbeta and 13 Jbeta primers. The repertoire was sequenced with immunoSEQ multiplex PCR; TCRdb's copy has only in-frame clones and lacks some. The sample holds about 70,000 clones, about 67% seen once. The germline CDR1 and CDR2 sequences are MDHEN and SYDVKM. The V segment lost 5 bases and the J segment 5 bases; nucleotides outside the gene matches: 15. The CDR3 runs 18 residues. Turning to this clone: Antigen unknown.

Specimen: PBMCs. The source is a human donor in good health. The chain combines TRBV28 with TRBJ2-5; TRBD1 matches at 12 bases. The CDR3 bases are TGTGCCAGCAGTCCTAGATTCTCCCGGGACAGGGGGCTTGAGACCCAGTACTTC. Its translation is CASSPRFSRDRGLETQYF.